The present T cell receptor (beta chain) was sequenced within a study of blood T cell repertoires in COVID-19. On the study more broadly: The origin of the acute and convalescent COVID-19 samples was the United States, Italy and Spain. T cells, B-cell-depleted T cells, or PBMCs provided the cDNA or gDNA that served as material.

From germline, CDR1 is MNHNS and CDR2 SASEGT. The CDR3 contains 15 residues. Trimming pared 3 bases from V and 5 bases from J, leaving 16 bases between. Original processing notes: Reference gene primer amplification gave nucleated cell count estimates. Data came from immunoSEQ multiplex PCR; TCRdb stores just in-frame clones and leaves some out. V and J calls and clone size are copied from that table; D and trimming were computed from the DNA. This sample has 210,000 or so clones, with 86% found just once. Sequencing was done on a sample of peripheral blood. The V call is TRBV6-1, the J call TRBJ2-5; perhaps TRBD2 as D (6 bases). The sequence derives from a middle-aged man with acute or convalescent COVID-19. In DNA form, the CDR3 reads TGTGCCAGCAGTGATATAGGAGGGAAGGAGGAGACCCAGTACTTC. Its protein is CASSDIGGKEETQYF.